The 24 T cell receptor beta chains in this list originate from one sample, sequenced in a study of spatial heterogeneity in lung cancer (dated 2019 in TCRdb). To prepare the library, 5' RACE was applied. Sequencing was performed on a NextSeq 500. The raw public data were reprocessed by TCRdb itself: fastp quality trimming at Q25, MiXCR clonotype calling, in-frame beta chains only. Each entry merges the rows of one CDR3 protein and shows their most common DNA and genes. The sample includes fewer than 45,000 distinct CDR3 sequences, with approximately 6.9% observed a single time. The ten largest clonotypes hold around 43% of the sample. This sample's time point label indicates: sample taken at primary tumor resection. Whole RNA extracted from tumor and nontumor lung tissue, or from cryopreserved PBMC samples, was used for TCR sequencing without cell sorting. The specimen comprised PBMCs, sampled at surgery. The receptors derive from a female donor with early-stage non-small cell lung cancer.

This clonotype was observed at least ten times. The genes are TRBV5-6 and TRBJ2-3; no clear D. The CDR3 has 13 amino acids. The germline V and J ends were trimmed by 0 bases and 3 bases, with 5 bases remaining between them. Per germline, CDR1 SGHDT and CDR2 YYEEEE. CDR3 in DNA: TGTGCCAGCAGCTTGGGTTTGACAGATACGCAGTATTTT. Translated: CASSLGLTDTQYF.

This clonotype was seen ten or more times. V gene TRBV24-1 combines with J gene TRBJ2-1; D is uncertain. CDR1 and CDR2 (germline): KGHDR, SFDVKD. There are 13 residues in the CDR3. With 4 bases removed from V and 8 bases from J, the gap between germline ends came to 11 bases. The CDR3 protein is CATSDGAWDEQFF. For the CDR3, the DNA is TGTGCCACCAGTGACGGCGCGTGGGATGAGCAGTTCTTC.

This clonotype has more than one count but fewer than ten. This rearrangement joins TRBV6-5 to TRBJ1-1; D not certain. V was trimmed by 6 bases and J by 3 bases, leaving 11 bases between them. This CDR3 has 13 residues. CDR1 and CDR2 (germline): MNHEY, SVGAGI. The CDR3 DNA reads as TGTGCCAGCAGCAGAGGGTTGCACACTGAAGCTTTCTTT. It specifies CASSRGLHTEAFF.

In DNA, the CDR3 is TGTGCCAGCAATCCTCAGGATACAGATACGCAGTATTTT. It yields the protein CASNPQDTDTQYF. The chain joins TRBV28 to TRBJ2-3; no clear D gene. The CDR3 consists of 13 residues. V was trimmed by 7 bases and J by 3 bases, leaving 11 bases between them. Germline CDR1 reads MDHEN; CDR2 reads SYDVKM. Full variable domain (remainder filled in from reference TRBV28 and TRBJ2-3): DVKVTQSSRYLVKRTGEKVFLECVQDMDHENMFWYRQDPGLGLRLIYFSYDVKMKEKGDIPEGYSVSREKKERFSLILESASTNQTSMYLCASNPQDTDTQYFGPGTRLTVL.

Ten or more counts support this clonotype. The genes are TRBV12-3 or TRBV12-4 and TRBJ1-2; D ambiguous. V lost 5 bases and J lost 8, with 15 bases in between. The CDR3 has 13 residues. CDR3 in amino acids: CASSPTPGNGYTF. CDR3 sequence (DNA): TGTGCCAGCAGTCCTACCCCGGGGAACGGCTACACCTTC.

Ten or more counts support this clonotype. The CDR3 DNA sequence: TGTGCCAGCAGTCCCTCAATACAAGAGACCCAGTACTTC. Amino acid sequence: CASSPSIQETQYF. V and J are TRBV28 and TRBJ2-5; no firm D call. The CDR3 sequence is 13 residues long. Trimming left V 5 bases short and J 2 bases short, with 9 bases between. Per germline, CDR1 MDHEN and CDR2 SYDVKM.

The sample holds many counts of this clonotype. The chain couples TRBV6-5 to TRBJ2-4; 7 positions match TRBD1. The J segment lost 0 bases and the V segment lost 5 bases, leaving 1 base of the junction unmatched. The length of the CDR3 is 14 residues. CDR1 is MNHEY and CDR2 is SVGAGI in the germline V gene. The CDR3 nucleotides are TGTGCCAGCAGTGGGGACAGAGCCAAAAACATTCAGTACTTC. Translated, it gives CASSGDRAKNIQYF.

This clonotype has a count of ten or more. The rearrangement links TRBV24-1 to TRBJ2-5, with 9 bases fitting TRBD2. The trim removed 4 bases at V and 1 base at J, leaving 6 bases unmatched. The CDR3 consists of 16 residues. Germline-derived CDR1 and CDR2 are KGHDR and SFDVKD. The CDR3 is CATSEGGGAPQETQYF. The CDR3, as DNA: TGTGCCACCAGTGAGGGCGGGGGGGCCCCCCAAGAGACCCAGTACTTC.

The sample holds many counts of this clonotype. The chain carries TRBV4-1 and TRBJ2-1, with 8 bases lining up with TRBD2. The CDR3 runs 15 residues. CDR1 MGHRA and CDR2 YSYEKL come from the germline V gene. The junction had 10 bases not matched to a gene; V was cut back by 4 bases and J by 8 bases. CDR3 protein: CASSRRNGGADEQFF. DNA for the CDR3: TGCGCCAGCAGCCGGCGTAACGGGGGGGCTGATGAGCAGTTCTTC.

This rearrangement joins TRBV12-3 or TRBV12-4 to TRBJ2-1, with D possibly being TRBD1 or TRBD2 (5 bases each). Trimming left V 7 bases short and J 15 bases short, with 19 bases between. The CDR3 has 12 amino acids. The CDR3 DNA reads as TGTGCCAGCATTAGCCCCGGGACCCGTCCGTTCTTC. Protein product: CASISPGTRPFF.

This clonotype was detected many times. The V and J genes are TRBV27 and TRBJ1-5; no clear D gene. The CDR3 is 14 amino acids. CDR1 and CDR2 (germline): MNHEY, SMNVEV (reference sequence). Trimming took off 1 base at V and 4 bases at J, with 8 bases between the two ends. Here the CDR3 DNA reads TGTGCCAGCAGTTTATTTCCGGGGAATCAGCCCCAGCATTTT. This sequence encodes CASSLFPGNQPQHF.

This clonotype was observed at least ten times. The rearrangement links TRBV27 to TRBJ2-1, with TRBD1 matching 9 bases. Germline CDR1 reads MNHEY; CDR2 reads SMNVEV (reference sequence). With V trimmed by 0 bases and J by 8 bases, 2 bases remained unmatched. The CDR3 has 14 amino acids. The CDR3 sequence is CASSLSRDRDEQFF. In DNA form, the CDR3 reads TGTGCCAGCAGTTTATCCCGGGACAGGGATGAGCAGTTCTTC.

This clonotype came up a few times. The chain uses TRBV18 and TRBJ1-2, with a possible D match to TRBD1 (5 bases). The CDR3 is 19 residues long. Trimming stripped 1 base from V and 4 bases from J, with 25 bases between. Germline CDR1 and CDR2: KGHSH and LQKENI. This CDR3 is CASSPRDEMRPARGYGYTF. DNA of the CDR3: TGTGCCAGCTCACCACGGGACGAGATGCGGCCTGCGCGTGGCTATGGCTACACCTTC. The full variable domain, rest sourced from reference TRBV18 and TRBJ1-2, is NAGVMQNPRHLVRRRGQEARLRCSPMKGHSHVYWYRQLPEEGLKFMVYLQKENIIDESGMPKERFSAEFPKEGPSILRIQQVVRGDSAAYFCASSPRDEMRPARGYGYTFGSGTRLTVV.

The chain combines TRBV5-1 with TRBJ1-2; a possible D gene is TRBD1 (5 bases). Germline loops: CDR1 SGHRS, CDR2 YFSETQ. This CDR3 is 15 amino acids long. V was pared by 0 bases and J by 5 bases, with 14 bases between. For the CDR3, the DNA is TGCGCCAGCAGCTTGGATGGCAGGGAGGGATATGGCTACACCTTC. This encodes CASSLDGREGYGYTF.

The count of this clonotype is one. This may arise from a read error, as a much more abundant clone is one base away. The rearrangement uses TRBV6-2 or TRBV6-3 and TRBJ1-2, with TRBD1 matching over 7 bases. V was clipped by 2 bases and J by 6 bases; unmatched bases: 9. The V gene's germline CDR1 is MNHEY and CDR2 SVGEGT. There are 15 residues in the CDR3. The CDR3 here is CASSYGRGQKHGYTF. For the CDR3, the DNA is TGTGCCAGCAGTTACGGCCGGGGACAGAAACATGGCTACACCTTC.

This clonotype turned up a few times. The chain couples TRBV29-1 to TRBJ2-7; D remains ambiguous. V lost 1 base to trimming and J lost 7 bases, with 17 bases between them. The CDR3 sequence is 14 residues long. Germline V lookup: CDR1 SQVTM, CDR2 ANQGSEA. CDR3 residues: CSVEGETSGREQYF. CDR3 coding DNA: TGCAGCGTTGAAGGGGAAACGTCCGGACGGGAGCAGTACTTC.

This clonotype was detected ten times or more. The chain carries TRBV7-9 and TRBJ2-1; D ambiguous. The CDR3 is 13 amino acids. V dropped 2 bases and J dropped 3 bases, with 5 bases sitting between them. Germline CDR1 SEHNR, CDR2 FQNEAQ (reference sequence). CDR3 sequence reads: CASSLSDYNEQFF. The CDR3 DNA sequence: TGTGCCAGCAGCTTATCTGACTACAATGAGCAGTTCTTC.

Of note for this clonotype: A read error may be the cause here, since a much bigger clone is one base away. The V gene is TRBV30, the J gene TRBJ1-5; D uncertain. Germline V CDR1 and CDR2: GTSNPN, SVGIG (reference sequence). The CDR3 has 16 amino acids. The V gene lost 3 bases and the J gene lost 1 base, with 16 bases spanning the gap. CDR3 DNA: TGTGCCTGGAGGGTCGACGGGCGCAGGAGCAATCAGCCCCAGCATTTT. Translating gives CAWRVDGRRSNQPQHF.

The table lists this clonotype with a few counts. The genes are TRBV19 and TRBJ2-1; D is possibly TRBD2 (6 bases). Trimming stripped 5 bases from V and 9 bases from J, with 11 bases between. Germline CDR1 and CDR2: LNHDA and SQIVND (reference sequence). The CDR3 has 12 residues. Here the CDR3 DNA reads TGTGCCAGTAGTTTTAGCGGAGCTGAGCAGTTCTTC. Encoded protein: CASSFSGAEQFF.

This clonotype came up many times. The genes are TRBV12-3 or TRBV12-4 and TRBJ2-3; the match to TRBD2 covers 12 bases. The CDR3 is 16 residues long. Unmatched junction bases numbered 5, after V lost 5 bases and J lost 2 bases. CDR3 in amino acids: CASSPRTSGDTDTQYF. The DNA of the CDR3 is TGTGCCAGCAGTCCACGGACTAGCGGGGACACAGATACGCAGTATTTT.

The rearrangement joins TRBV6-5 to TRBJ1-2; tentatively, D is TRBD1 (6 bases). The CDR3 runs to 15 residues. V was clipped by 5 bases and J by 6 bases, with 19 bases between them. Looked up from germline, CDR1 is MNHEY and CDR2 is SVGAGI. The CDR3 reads CASSRWDTRGDGYTF. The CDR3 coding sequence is TGTGCCAGCAGTCGGTGGGACACCCGAGGAGATGGCTACACCTTC.

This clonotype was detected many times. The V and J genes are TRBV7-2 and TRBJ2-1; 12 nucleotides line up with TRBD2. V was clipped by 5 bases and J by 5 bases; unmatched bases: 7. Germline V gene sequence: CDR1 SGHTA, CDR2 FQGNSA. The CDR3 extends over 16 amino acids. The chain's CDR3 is CASSPELAGGNNEQFF. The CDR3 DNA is TGTGCCAGCAGCCCGGAACTAGCGGGGGGAAACAATGAGCAGTTCTTC.

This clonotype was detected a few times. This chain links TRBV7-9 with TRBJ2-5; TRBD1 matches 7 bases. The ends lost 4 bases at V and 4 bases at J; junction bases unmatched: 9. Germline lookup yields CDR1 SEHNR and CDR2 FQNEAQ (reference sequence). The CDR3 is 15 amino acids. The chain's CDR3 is CASSYLRQGAETQYF. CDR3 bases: TGTGCCAGCAGCTACCTCAGACAGGGCGCAGAGACCCAGTACTTC.

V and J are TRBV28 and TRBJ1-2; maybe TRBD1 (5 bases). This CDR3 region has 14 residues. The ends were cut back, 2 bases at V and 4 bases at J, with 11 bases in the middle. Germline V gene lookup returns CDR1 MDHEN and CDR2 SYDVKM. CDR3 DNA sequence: TGTGCCAGCAGTTTACGGCAGGGTGTCTATGGCTACACCTTC. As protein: CASSLRQGVYGYTF.